Each of the 2 T cell receptor beta chains below was sequenced from the same sample in a study of T cell changes during pregnancy in multiple sclerosis. The data were produced by immunoSEQ multiplex PCR, yet TCRdb's version contains in-frame clones alone and is incomplete. The sample contains under 65,000 clones, about nine tenths of which appear only once. The source material was CD4+ T cells from peripheral blood mononuclear cells, sampled after pregnancy. The receptors come from a female donor in good health, enrolled as a control in a pregnancy study.

The V gene is TRBV18, the J gene TRBJ1-2; maybe TRBD1 (5 bases). Trimming left V 3 bases short and J 5 bases short, with 7 bases between. CDR3 length: 12 residues. In germline, CDR1 is KGHSH, CDR2 LQKENI. CDR3 amino acids: CASSPRGYGYTF. CDR3 in DNA: TGTGCCAGCTCACCTAGGGGTTATGGCTACACCTTC.

This chain joins TRBV7-8 and TRBJ1-2; 7 nucleotides agree with TRBD1. The CDR3 runs 13 residues. Germline trimming cut 7 bases from V and 5 bases from J; bases unmatched to any gene: 7. The germline CDR1 and CDR2 sequences are SGHVS and FQNEAQ. The CDR3 spells CASKAGGAYGYTF. Here the CDR3 DNA reads TGTGCCAGCAAGGCAGGGGGAGCGTATGGCTACACCTTC.